These 11 T cell receptor beta chains were sequenced from one sample in a study of blood T cell repertoires in COVID-19. Measured with immunoSEQ multiplex PCR; TCRdb has only the in-frame clones, and not every one. The top ten hold approximately 4% of the sample, which has 300,000 to 400,000 clones, 86% seen once. The sample taken for sequencing was PBMCs or T cells enriched from blood (not recorded which). The receptors shown here come from a woman aged 40 to 50 with acute COVID-19.

This rearrangement joins TRBV10-3 to TRBJ1-4, with D possibly TRBD1 on 5 matching bases. Germline CDR1 reads ENHRY; CDR2 reads SYGVKD. Trimming stripped 4 bases from V and 2 bases from J, with 11 bases between. The CDR3 loop spans 15 amino acids. The chain's CDR3 is CAISAQGTTNEKLFF. In DNA form, the CDR3 reads TGTGCCATCAGTGCCCAGGGTACGACTAATGAAAAACTGTTTTTT.

This sequence joins TRBV20-1 and TRBJ1-2; D not resolved. CDR1 and CDR2 (germline): DFQATT, SNEGSKA (reference sequence). This CDR3 region has 14 residues. Trimming left V 3 bases short and J 8 bases short, with 19 bases between. CDR3 in amino acids: CSASREGQLGGYTF. The CDR3 nucleotides are TGCAGTGCTAGTAGGGAGGGCCAGCTGGGAGGCTACACCTTC.

This chain uses TRBV15 with TRBJ2-3; TRBD1 agrees at 10 bases. Germline assignment: CDR1 LNHNV and CDR2 YYDKDF (reference sequence). The CDR3 is made up of 14 amino acids. Germline trimming cut 3 bases from V and 3 bases from J; bases unmatched to any gene: 0. In DNA, the CDR3 is TGTGCCACCAGCAGGGGACAGGGGACAGATACGCAGTATTTT. Translation gives CATSRGQGTDTQYF.

The V call is TRBV7-3, the J call TRBJ1-1, with a possible D match to TRBD1 (6 bases). CDR1 and CDR2 (germline): SGHTA, FQGTGA. The CDR3 totals 16 residues. V lost 2 bases and J lost 3, with 16 bases in between. DNA of the CDR3: TGTGCCAGCAGCTTACAGGGCGGGGGCCGGGACACTGAAGCTTTCTTT. Amino acids: CASSLQGGGRDTEAFF.

The chain carries TRBV5-4 and TRBJ2-3; 8 bases agree with TRBD1. The CDR3 runs 15 residues. Trimming took 2 bases from V and 5 from J; bases not matched to a gene: 7. The germline gives CDR1 SGHNT, CDR2 YYREEE (reference sequence). CDR3: CASSFPQGAGDTQYF. In DNA form, the CDR3 reads TGTGCCAGCAGCTTCCCCCAGGGGGCAGGAGATACGCAGTATTTT.

The rearrangement links TRBV9 to TRBJ2-3, with unresolved D. The CDR3 has 18 residues. The germline V gene has CDR1 SGDLS and CDR2 YYNGEE. Trimming stripped 0 bases from V and 0 bases from J, with 17 bases between. The DNA for the CDR3 is TGTGCCAGCAGCGTAGATCCCCTCTCGATAGCCAGCACAGATACGCAGTATTTT. Its translation is CASSVDPLSIASTDTQYF.

The V and J genes are TRBV7-2 and TRBJ2-2; 7 nucleotides align to TRBD1. Germline CDR1 and CDR2: SGHTA and FQGNSA. The CDR3 runs to 13 residues. V lost 7 bases and J lost 5; bases outside the gene matches: 4. CDR3 region: CASITGDTGELFF. The CDR3 DNA sequence: TGTGCCAGCATTACAGGGGATACCGGGGAGCTGTTTTTT.

V is TRBV18 and J is TRBJ1-2; a possible D gene is TRBD1 (5 bases). CDR3 length: 13 residues. Per the germline V gene, CDR1 is KGHSH and CDR2 is LQKENI. The V end lost 4 bases, the J end lost 3 bases, and 9 bases lay between the germline ends. In DNA, the CDR3 is TGTGCCAGCTCACTGGACATGGACTATGGCTACACCTTC. This sequence encodes CASSLDMDYGYTF.

The V call is TRBV5-1, the J call TRBJ1-6; maybe TRBD1 (6 bases). Deletions cut 4 bases from V and 4 bases from J, with 9 bases between. The CDR3 sequence is 14 residues long. The germline V gene encodes CDR1 SGHRS and CDR2 YFSETQ. The CDR3 DNA follows: TGCGCCAGCAGCCGGACAGCGTATAATTCACCCCTCCACTTT. It is translated as CASSRTAYNSPLHF.

The chain has TRBV7-2 and TRBJ2-7; 12 bases fit TRBD1. Germline-derived CDR1 and CDR2 are SGHTA and FQGNSA. The CDR3 extends over 15 amino acids. Trimming at V came to 6 bases and at J to 4 bases, leaving 7 bases not matched to a gene. CDR3: CASSRRGQGAYEQYF. The CDR3 DNA sequence: TGTGCCAGCAGTCGGAGGGGACAGGGGGCTTACGAGCAGTACTTC. Full variable domain (remainder filled in from reference TRBV7-2 and TRBJ2-7): GAGVSQSPSNKVTEKGKDVELRCDPISGHTALYWYRQSLGQGLEFLIYFQGNSAPDKSGLPSDRFSAERTGGSVSTLTIQRTQQEDSAVYLCASSRRGQGAYEQYFGPGTRLTVT.

The chain uses TRBV7-2 and TRBJ2-7, with D maybe TRBD1 (6 bases). Between the trimmed V and J ends, which lost 2 bases and 2 bases, there was a span of 16 bases. The CDR3 loop spans 16 amino acids. Germline V gives CDR1 SGHTA, CDR2 FQGNSA. Here the CDR3 reads CASSLQGQRDTYEQYF. The DNA for the CDR3 is TGTGCCAGCAGCTTACAGGGGCAGAGAGATACCTACGAGCAGTACTTC. Looking up the rest from reference TRBV7-2 and TRBJ2-7 gives the full variable domain: GAGVSQSPSNKVTEKGKDVELRCDPISGHTALYWYRQSLGQGLEFLIYFQGNSAPDKSGLPSDRFSAERTGGSVSTLTIQRTQQEDSAVYLCASSLQGQRDTYEQYFGPGTRLTVT.